The 26 T cell receptor beta chains below come from one sample, sequenced in a study of blood T cell repertoires in COVID-19 (dated by TCRdb to about 2020). Library preparation employed the immunoSEQ multiplex PCR assay. Held by TCRdb, this immuneACCESS table contains in-frame sequences only and omits some clones. Under half of the omission traces to an unresolved V gene where checked; the cause of the rest is unknown. The sample yields 150,000 to 200,000 clones; approximately 85% were counted once. The leading ten clones occupy 10% to 15% of the sample. Sequenced sample: PBMCs or T cells enriched from blood (not recorded which). The source is a man aged 40-55 years who had recovered from COVID-19.

The chain has TRBV2 and TRBJ1-4; 10 bases are a match to TRBD1. V lost 1 base to trimming and J lost 6 bases; unmatched junction nucleotides: 2. CDR1 and CDR2 from the germline V gene are SNHLY and FYNNEI. This CDR3 is built from 15 residues. The CDR3 is CASSEGGQGYEKLFF. DNA for the CDR3: TGTGCCAGCAGTGAAGGGGGACAGGGGTATGAAAAACTGTTTTTT.

The chain couples TRBV30 to TRBJ2-3; the match to TRBD1 covers 8 bases. Looked up from germline, CDR1 is GTSNPN and CDR2 is SVGIG (reference sequence). This CDR3 is built from 17 residues. Germline trimming cut 2 bases from V and 2 bases from J; bases unmatched to any gene: 12. The CDR3 nucleotides are TGTGCCTGGAGTCCGCTTCCGAGACAGGGGCCCACAGATACGCAGTATTTT. Amino acid sequence: CAWSPLPRQGPTDTQYF.

The genes are TRBV6-2 or TRBV6-3 and TRBJ2-1; 9 bases are a match to TRBD2. The CDR3 is 17 residues long. V lost 6 bases and J lost 3; bases outside the gene matches: 12. Germline V gene data show CDR1 as MNHEY and CDR2 as SVGEGT. CDR3 nucleotides: TGTGCCAGCAGCCATAGGAAGGTAGCGGGAGACTACAATGAGCAGTTCTTC. Its protein is CASSHRKVAGDYNEQFF.

The genes are TRBV9 and TRBJ2-3; TRBD2 agrees at 7 bases. CDR1 is SGDLS, CDR2 YYNGEE, per germline. The ends lost 0 bases at V and 6 bases at J; junction bases unmatched: 13. This CDR3 spans 17 amino acids. The CDR3 reads CASSVAMWREGLDTQYF. CDR3 DNA sequence: TGTGCCAGCAGCGTAGCTATGTGGAGGGAGGGCCTTGATACGCAGTATTTT. The variable domain in full, completed from reference TRBV9 and TRBJ2-3, reads DSGVTQTPKHLITATGQRVTLRCSPRSGDLSVYWYQQSLDQGLQFLIQYYNGEERAKGNILERFSAQQFPDLHSELNLSSLELGDSALYFCASSVAMWREGLDTQYFGPGTRLTVL.

The chain uses TRBV5-4 and TRBJ1-6; 8 bases map to TRBD1. CDR1 is SGHNT and CDR2 is YYREEE in the germline V gene (reference sequence). This CDR3 region has 14 residues. The V segment lost 4 bases and the J segment 4 bases; nucleotides outside the gene matches: 1. The CDR3 here is CASSRTGYNSPLHF. DNA of the CDR3: TGTGCCAGCAGCCGGACAGGGTATAATTCACCCCTCCACTTT.

The chain uses TRBV20-1 and TRBJ1-5; unclear D gene. The ends were cut back, 3 bases at V and 6 bases at J, with 12 bases in the middle. This CDR3 has 13 amino acids. Germline-derived CDR1 and CDR2 are DFQATT and SNEGSKA (reference sequence). In DNA form, the CDR3 reads TGCAGTGCTAGTCCGCTAGTTCCTCAGCCCCAGCATTTT. It translates to CSASPLVPQPQHF.

The sample holds one count of this clone. The rearrangement joins TRBV21-1 to TRBJ1-4. TRBV21-1 is classified as a pseudogene. The CDR3 runs 17 residues. The CDR3 coding sequence is TGTGCCAGCAGCAAAGGAGGGCGGGACCCCACTAATGAAAAACTGTTTTTT. Protein: CASSKGGRDPTNEKLFF.

The chain has TRBV7-3 and TRBJ2-5, with D unresolved. CDR1 is SGHTA, CDR2 FQGTGA, per germline. With 11 bases removed from V and 5 bases from J, the gap between germline ends came to 15 bases. The CDR3 totals 12 residues. The CDR3 coding sequence is TGTGCCCCTGTCGGGTCTGGGGAGACCCAGTACTTC. Its translation is CAPVGSGETQYF. The full variable domain, completed using reference TRBV7-3 and TRBJ2-5, is GAGVSQTPSNKVTEKGKYVELRCDPISGHTALYWYRQSLGQGPEFLIYFQGTGAADDSGLPNDRFFAVRPEGSVSTLKIQRTERGDSAVYLCAPVGSGETQYFGPGTRLLVL.

The gene calls are TRBV5-1 and TRBJ2-7; a weak D match, TRBD1 (5 bases). Between the trimmed V and J ends, which lost 2 bases and 0 bases, there was a span of 12 bases. Germline V lookup: CDR1 SGHRS, CDR2 YFSETQ. The CDR3 sequence is 15 residues long. CDR3 bases: TGCGCCAGCAGCTTCGATCCAGGGATCTCCTACGAGCAGTACTTC. Protein: CASSFDPGISYEQYF.

The V and J genes are TRBV6-5 and TRBJ1-4, with D perhaps matching TRBD1 (5 bases). CDR1 MNHEY and CDR2 SVGAGI come from the germline V gene. The CDR3 runs to 13 residues. Between the trimmed V and J ends, which lost 5 bases and 6 bases, there was a span of 10 bases. Here the CDR3 reads CASSTTGYEKLFF. In nucleotides, the CDR3 is TGTGCCAGCAGTACTACAGGTTATGAAAAACTGTTTTTT.

This clone was observed a single time. V and J are TRBV7-8 and TRBJ1-2; TRBD1 is a possible D gene (5 bases). The CDR3 totals 11 residues. Germline-derived CDR1 and CDR2 are SGHVS and FQNEAQ. Trimming removed 5 bases at V and 5 bases at J, with 6 bases between. The CDR3 region is CASSPGYGYTF. CDR3 sequence (DNA): TGTGCCAGCAGCCCAGGGTATGGCTACACCTTC.

The chain carries TRBV11-1 and TRBJ1-2; no firm D call. V was cut by 1 base and J by 4 bases, with 7 bases left in between. CDR1 and CDR2 from the germline V gene are SGHAT and FQDESV (reference sequence). CDR3 length: 13 residues. The CDR3 spells CASSLDGLYGYTF. The CDR3 nucleotides read TGTGCCAGCAGCTTAGACGGACTCTATGGCTACACCTTC.

The chain links TRBV7-3 to TRBJ2-5; 11 nucleotides agree with TRBD2. Germline CDR1 is SGHTA and CDR2 is FQGTGA. Trimming removed 3 bases from V and 4 bases from J; junction bases left unmatched: 4. The CDR3 length is 15 residues. This CDR3 is CASSLGTSGTETQYF. The DNA for the CDR3 is TGTGCCAGCAGCTTGGGGACTAGCGGTACAGAGACCCAGTACTTC.

The chain carries TRBV29-1 and TRBJ1-2; a possible D gene is TRBD1 (6 bases). V shed 4 bases and J shed 7 bases, with 10 bases lying between them. The CDR3 totals 11 residues. CDR1 SQVTM and CDR2 ANQGSEA come from the germline V gene. CDR3 sequence: CSVVGGAGYTF. CDR3 nucleotides: TGCAGCGTTGTCGGGGGGGCTGGCTACACCTTC.

This chain joins TRBV9 and TRBJ2-7, with 12 nucleotides matching TRBD2. Germline values: CDR1 SGDLS, CDR2 YYNGEE. There are 15 residues in the CDR3. V shed 0 bases and J 6 bases; nucleotides not matched to a gene: 4. CDR3 in amino acids: CASSVAPSGRAEQYF. The CDR3 DNA follows: TGTGCCAGCAGCGTAGCGCCTAGCGGGAGGGCCGAGCAGTACTTC.

The chain has TRBV6-5 and TRBJ2-5; TRBD1 matches at 9 bases. This CDR3 spans 15 amino acids. Per the germline V gene, CDR1 is MNHEY and CDR2 is SVGAGI. J lost 5 bases, V lost 2 bases, and 6 bases had no gene match. The CDR3 protein is CASSYAGTGRETQYF. DNA for the CDR3: TGTGCCAGCAGTTACGCCGGGACAGGGAGGGAGACCCAGTACTTC.

The chain links TRBV5-4 to TRBJ2-5; 9 bases align to TRBD2. The V segment lost 9 bases and the J segment 5 bases; nucleotides outside the gene matches: 11. Germline assignment: CDR1 SGHNT and CDR2 YYREEE (reference sequence). The CDR3 covers 14 residues. CDR3 sequence: CATSVAGAGETQYF. The CDR3 DNA reads TGTGCCACATCCGTAGCGGGAGCCGGGGAGACCCAGTACTTC.

CDR3 amino acids: CASSSTTGMNTEAFF. The DNA for the CDR3 is TGTGCCAGTAGTTCGACGACAGGGATGAACACTGAAGCTTTCTTT. This sequence joins TRBV19 and TRBJ1-1, with 7 positions matching TRBD1. V gave up 5 bases and J gave up 0 bases; unmatched junction bases: 6. Germline assignment: CDR1 LNHDA and CDR2 SQIVND (reference sequence). The CDR3 runs to 15 residues.

The chain combines TRBV7-2 with TRBJ1-3, with D unclear. This CDR3 comprises 16 residues. The V gene's germline CDR1 is SGHTA and CDR2 FQGNSA. V lost 6 bases and J lost 2, with 17 bases in between. The CDR3 region has the DNA TGTGCCAGCAGTCCAAACCCCTCAAGAGCTGGAAACACCATATATTTT. Its protein is CASSPNPSRAGNTIYF.

The gene calls are TRBV9 and TRBJ2-6; weak D call: TRBD2 (5 bases). The CDR3 has 18 amino acids. CDR1 is SGDLS, CDR2 YYNGEE, per germline. Trimming shortened V by 3 bases and J by 1 base, and 17 bases separated the two germline ends. The CDR3 nucleotides read TGTGCCAGCAGCGGGCGACGGAGCAGGACTTCTGGGGCCAACGTCCTGACTTTC. Translation gives CASSGRRSRTSGANVLTF. Drawing the rest from reference TRBV9 and TRBJ2-6, the complete variable domain is DSGVTQTPKHLITATGQRVTLRCSPRSGDLSVYWYQQSLDQGLQFLIQYYNGEERAKGNILERFSAQQFPDLHSELNLSSLELGDSALYFCASSGRRSRTSGANVLTFGAGSRLTVL.

The chain recombines TRBV5-4 with TRBJ2-5, with 9 positions matching TRBD1. There are 15 residues in the CDR3. The V gene end was trimmed by 3 bases and the J gene end by 7 bases; junction bases not matched to a gene: 10. The germline gives CDR1 SGHNT, CDR2 YYREEE (reference sequence). This chain's CDR3 is CASSWGQGADRTQYF. The CDR3 DNA is TGTGCCAGCAGCTGGGGACAGGGCGCAGATAGGACCCAGTACTTC.

This chain links TRBV5-5 with TRBJ2-3; TRBD2 matches 9 bases. Germline CDR1 reads SGHKS; CDR2 reads YYEKEE (reference sequence). This CDR3 has 18 amino acids. Trimming cost V 4 bases and J 5 bases; bases outside gene matches: 17. For the CDR3, the DNA is TGTGCCAGCAGCCCGCTCCCCCCGGCGGGAGGGCGTGGAGATACGCAGTATTTT. It is translated as CASSPLPPAGGRGDTQYF.

This chain connects TRBV18 to TRBJ1-1, with a tentative D call TRBD1 (5 bases). The CDR3 is 16 amino acids. Deletions cut 3 bases from V and 3 bases from J, with 17 bases between. Germline V gene data show CDR1 as KGHSH and CDR2 as LQKENI. Here the CDR3 DNA reads TGTGCCAGCTCACCCTTTGACCTAGACAGTTACACTGAAGCTTTCTTT. Its protein is CASSPFDLDSYTEAFF.

The sample holds a few counts of this clone. The V gene is TRBV5-1, the J gene TRBJ1-4; D is ambiguous. Germline CDR1 SGHRS, CDR2 YFSETQ. The CDR3 loop spans 18 amino acids. Trimming cost V 1 base and J 0 bases, with 16 bases left between them. The CDR3 is CASSLWGLTEATNEKLFF. The CDR3 DNA reads as TGCGCCAGCAGCTTGTGGGGTCTGACGGAGGCAACTAATGAAAAACTGTTTTTT.

The chain recombines TRBV24-1 with TRBJ1-1; TRBD1 agrees at 7 bases. CDR3 length equals 13 residues. Per germline, CDR1 KGHDR and CDR2 SFDVKD. Trimming cost V 5 bases and J 10 bases; bases outside gene matches: 9. The CDR3 is CATSATPSGGAFF. The CDR3 nucleotides read TGTGCCACCAGTGCGACCCCCTCAGGGGGAGCTTTCTTT.

The chain couples TRBV18 to TRBJ2-7, with TRBD1 identical over 9 bases. J gave up 3 bases and V 1 base, and 4 bases lay outside the gene matches. Germline V gene lookup returns CDR1 KGHSH and CDR2 LQKENI. This CDR3 is 15 amino acids long. The CDR3 sequence: CASSPLMDRGYEQYF. The DNA of the CDR3 is TGTGCCAGCTCACCACTAATGGACAGGGGCTACGAGCAGTACTTC.